Described below is a single T cell receptor beta chain sequence and its context. The sample originates from a study of blood T cells in healthy people across ages. The CDR3 length is 11 residues. V was shortened by 8 bases and J by 1 base, with 5 bases between the two germline ends. Germline V gives CDR1 SNHLY, CDR2 FYNNEI. Next came a second PCR, run for about 7 to 12 cycles, which used a sample-barcoded 5' primer along with a J-beta primer mix. TCRdb re-called the 5' RACE reads through MiXCR, storing one row per CDR3 protein. The sample carries just over 1 million distinct CDR3 sequences, roughly 45% recorded once.

The rearrangement joins TRBV2 to TRBJ1-1; D is undetermined. The TCR originated in a woman aged 60-75 years in good health. Source material: blood. Written as DNA, the CDR3 is TGTGCCAGCGTGAGGAACACTGAAGCTTTCTTT. It translates to CASVRNTEAFF.